Below are 18 T cell receptor beta chains sequenced from a single sample in a study of T-cell memory formation after mild COVID-19. TCRdb reanalysed the 5' RACE reads using MiXCR and keeps one entry per CDR3 protein. The data contain roughly 150,000 distinct CDR3 sequences, about 14% of them seen just once; the ten biggest clones take up over 12%. Sequenced input: PBMCs or a T cell subset sorted from them (not recorded which). These receptors were taken from an adult woman who had mild COVID-19 (a few samples of this study predate the infection). Cell type and time point are not known.

The V and J genes are TRBV5-1 and TRBJ2-3; D ambiguous. The length of the CDR3 is 15 residues. V shed 5 bases and J shed 2 bases, with 15 bases lying between them. The germline gives CDR1 SGHRS, CDR2 YFSETQ. The CDR3: CASRADGDYTDTQYF. As DNA, the CDR3 is TGCGCCAGCAGGGCGGACGGAGATTACACAGATACGCAGTATTTT.

Only a few counts were recorded for this clonotype. The genes are TRBV3-1 and TRBJ2-1, with D possibly TRBD2 on 6 matching bases. Germline V CDR1 and CDR2: LGHDT, YNNKEL (reference sequence). Trimming removed 1 base from V and 7 bases from J, with 17 bases in between. The CDR3 extends over 16 amino acids. In nucleotides, the CDR3 is TGTGCCAGCAGCCAAGGGATGGAGGGATGGTGGAATGAGCAGTTCTTC. Amino acid sequence: CASSQGMEGWWNEQFF.

The sample holds a few counts of this clonotype. Germline and junction disagree at one end, which may indicate a read error. The rearrangement joins TRBV7-2 to TRBJ2-5; possibly TRBD1 or TRBD2 for D (5 bases each). The CDR3 runs 13 residues. Germline CDR1 and CDR2: SGHTA and FQGNSA. Written as DNA, the CDR3 is TGTGCCAGCAGCTTAGCGGGGGTCGGCAATGAAAACTTC. Its protein is CASSLAGVGNENF.

The chain uses TRBV15 and TRBJ2-7; tentatively, D is TRBD1 (6 bases). Germline CDR1 reads LNHNV; CDR2 reads YYDKDF (reference sequence). This CDR3 region has 14 residues. V lost 0 bases and J lost 4, with 10 bases in between. Here the CDR3 DNA reads TGTGCCACCAGCAGAGAAGGGACAAGTTACGAGCAGTACTTC. Translating it yields CATSREGTSYEQYF.

This clonotype was seen a handful of times. The chain carries TRBV5-4 and TRBJ2-1, with D possibly TRBD2 on 7 matching bases. V lost 3 bases, J lost 2 bases, and 18 bases lay in between. This CDR3 is 17 amino acids long. From germline, CDR1 is SGHNT and CDR2 YYREEE (reference sequence). The CDR3 nucleotides read TGTGCCAGCAGCTCTGAAGCGGGGCGGGGGCCCTACAATGAGCAGTTCTTC. It encodes CASSSEAGRGPYNEQFF. The full variable domain, rest sourced from reference TRBV5-4 and TRBJ2-1, is ETGVTQSPTHLIKTRGQQVTLRCSSQSGHNTVSWYQQALGQGPQFIFQYYREEENGRGNFPPRFSGLQFPNYSSELNVNALELDDSALYLCASSSEAGRGPYNEQFFGPGTRLTVL.

The J gene is TRBJ2-3, the V gene TRBV11-3, with no clear D. Germline CDR1 reads SGHNT; CDR2 reads YENEEA. The CDR3 length is 15 residues. The germline V and J ends were trimmed by 3 bases and 2 bases, with 12 bases remaining between them. CDR3 bases: TGTGCCAGCAGCTTTCCGCGGATCCTCACAGATACGCAGTATTTT. It encodes CASSFPRILTDTQYF.

This clonotype occurred a few times. This rearrangement joins TRBV7-2 to TRBJ2-3; D not certain. This CDR3 has 16 residues. Germline values: CDR1 SGHTA, CDR2 FQGNSA. The ends were cut back, 2 bases at V and 2 bases at J, with 14 bases in the middle. This chain's CDR3 is CASSLTPQPLTDTQYF. The DNA for the CDR3 is TGTGCCAGCAGCTTAACCCCGCAGCCGCTCACAGATACGCAGTATTTT.

This chain joins TRBV9 and TRBJ2-5; D uncertain. Trimming left V 4 bases short and J 1 base short, with 8 bases between. The V gene's germline CDR1 is SGDLS and CDR2 YYNGEE. The CDR3 consists of 13 residues. Here the CDR3 DNA reads TGTGCCAGCAGCTTGGGGTTCCAAGAGACCCAGTACTTC. Translated, it gives CASSLGFQETQYF.

This chain connects TRBV11-2 to TRBJ2-5; tentative D call: TRBD2 (5 bases). The V end was cut by 6 bases, the J end by 0 bases, with 11 bases between. The CDR3 has 14 residues. The germline V gene has CDR1 SGHAT and CDR2 FQNNGV. The CDR3 reads CASRSGLYQETQYF. The CDR3 region has the DNA TGTGCCAGCAGATCGGGGTTGTACCAAGAGACCCAGTACTTC.

This clonotype was observed a few times. V and J are TRBV7-2 and TRBJ2-3, with 8 bases aligning to TRBD2. J gave up 3 bases and V 0 bases, and 2 bases lay outside the gene matches. The CDR3 has 15 amino acids. CDR1 is SGHTA, CDR2 FQGNSA, per germline. CDR3 residues: CASSLAAGGTDTQYF. The CDR3 DNA reads as TGTGCCAGCAGCTTAGCGGCGGGAGGTACAGATACGCAGTATTTT. The whole variable domain, filled in from reference TRBV7-2 and TRBJ2-3, reads GAGVSQSPSNKVTEKGKDVELRCDPISGHTALYWYRQSLGQGLEFLIYFQGNSAPDKSGLPSDRFSAERTGGSVSTLTIQRTQQEDSAVYLCASSLAAGGTDTQYFGPGTRLTVL.

The chain uses TRBV12-3 or TRBV12-4 and TRBJ2-7; TRBD1 is a possible D gene (5 bases). This CDR3 has 13 amino acids. Between the trimmed V and J ends, which lost 5 bases and 2 bases, there was a span of 10 bases. The CDR3, as DNA: TGTGCCAGCAGTGGGGCGTCGGCCTACGAGCAGTACTTC. As protein: CASSGASAYEQYF.

DNA of the CDR3: TGCGCCAGCAGTCAAAGGACTAGCGGAATAGGGAATGAGCAGTTCTTC. Its protein product is CASSQRTSGIGNEQFF. The chain couples TRBV23-1 to TRBJ2-1, with TRBD2 matching over 10 bases. TRBV23-1 is an ORF for which the function is uncertain. The trim removed 2 bases at V and 7 bases at J, leaving 8 bases unmatched. The CDR3 has 16 residues.

The table lists this clonotype with a few counts. The chain carries TRBV15 and TRBJ2-7, with D tentatively TRBD2 (6 bases). There are 14 residues in the CDR3. The V and J ends lost 4 bases and 4 bases respectively, with 14 bases between them. Germline-derived CDR1 and CDR2 are LNHNV and YYDKDF (reference sequence). CDR3 nucleotide sequence: TGTGCCACCAGCACAGAGACTAGATTGTACGAGCAGTACTTC. Amino acids: CATSTETRLYEQYF.

The V and J genes are TRBV5-6 and TRBJ1-1; D gene uncertain. This CDR3 contains 12 residues. V was shortened by 7 bases and J by 3 bases, with 10 bases between the two germline ends. Germline V CDR1 and CDR2: SGHDT, YYEEEE. The CDR3 sequence: CASRYKDTEAFF. For the CDR3, the DNA is TGTGCCAGCCGATATAAGGACACTGAAGCTTTCTTT.

The rearrangement links TRBV13 to TRBJ2-1; D is unclear. This CDR3 is 13 amino acids long. V lost 3 bases and J lost 5, with 8 bases in between. Germline V lookup: CDR1 PRHDT, CDR2 FYEKMQ (reference sequence). This CDR3 reads CASSFGRNNEQFF. The CDR3 DNA follows: TGTGCCAGCAGCTTCGGACGGAACAATGAGCAGTTCTTC.

This clonotype showed up just a few times. The chain carries TRBV7-9 and TRBJ1-6; D possibly corresponds to TRBD1 (5 bases). Germline values: CDR1 SEHNR, CDR2 FQNEAQ (reference sequence). This CDR3 is 13 amino acids long. Trimming removed 6 bases from V and 7 bases from J, with 10 bases in between. The CDR3 nucleotides read TGTGCCAGCAGTCGGGGGATGAATTCACCCCTCCACTTT. Protein sequence: CASSRGMNSPLHF.

The rearrangement uses TRBV30 and TRBJ2-3, with a weak D call TRBD1 (5 bases). The CDR3 contains 13 residues. V was shortened by 1 base and J by 5 bases, with 10 bases between the two germline ends. Germline V gene data show CDR1 as GTSNPN and CDR2 as SVGIG (reference sequence). CDR3 region: CAWSDRSKDTQYF. The CDR3 DNA follows: TGTGCCTGGAGTGACAGGTCCAAAGATACGCAGTATTTT.

There are a few counts of this clonotype. This chain joins TRBV9 and TRBJ2-3, with 8 positions matching TRBD2. V dropped 3 bases and J dropped 0; count of bases not matched to a gene: 6. The CDR3 consists of 16 residues. Looked up from germline, CDR1 is SGDLS and CDR2 is YYNGEE. The CDR3 coding sequence is TGTGCCAGCAGCGAGGGGGGACTAGTTAGCACAGATACGCAGTATTTT. Translating gives CASSEGGLVSTDTQYF.